This is a list of T cell receptor beta chains from one sample in a study of response to subunit inactivated influenza vaccine. MiXCR, applied by TCRdb to the RT-PCR reads, yields one record per CDR3 protein. Among hundreds of thousands of distinct CDR3 sequences listed, 13% to 15% were seen once. This material consisted of PBMCs from blood, taken approximately 15 days before vaccination. These receptor sequences come from a man aged 45-65 years who received an inactivated influenza vaccine. CDR3s include the opening cysteine and the closing phenylalanine or tryptophan. The D gene is left open where the match is weak. Rows give clone size only sometimes, using once, few, many, or a class for an expanded clone.

many	TRBV2	TRBD1	TRBJ1-6	TGTGCCAGCATCGGGACAGGGGGATTCTCACCCCTCCACTTT	CASIGTGGFSPLHF
few	TRBV5-1	TRBD1	TRBJ2-7	TGCGCCAGCAGCTTGGAGACAGGGGGGTTCAACGAGCAGTACTTC	CASSLETGGFNEQYF
.	TRBV2	.	TRBJ2-2	TGTGCCAGCAAACTAGGGACTTCCACCGGGGAGCTGTTTTTT	CASKLGTSTGELFF
.	TRBV19	TRBD2	TRBJ2-2	TGTGCCAGTAGTAATACCGGGACTACGCCCGTCGGGGAGCTGTTTTTT	CASSNTGTTPVGELFF
.	TRBV5-1	.	TRBJ1-6	TGCGCCAGCAGCTCGAACCAACTTACAAGCTCCTATAATTCACCCCTCCACTTT	CASSSNQLTSSYNSPLHF
few	TRBV5-1	.	TRBJ1-2	TGCGCCAGCAGCTTGGCCTTGAGGGGTGACTATGGCTACACCTTC	CASSLALRGDYGYTF
many	TRBV4-2	.	TRBJ1-5	TGTGCCAGCAGCCCGCTTATCCAGAATCAGCCCCAGCATTTT	CASSPLIQNQPQHF
few	TRBV5-1	.	TRBJ2-1	TGCGCCAGCAGCCCTGACATAAACTCCTACAATGAGCAGTTCTTC	CASSPDINSYNEQFF
.	TRBV29-1	TRBD2	TRBJ2-3	TGCAGCGTTGAAGGGTCGGAGACTAGCGGTTGGACGCGCACAGATACGCAGTATTTT	CSVEGSETSGWTRTDTQYF
few	TRBV30	.	TRBJ1-1	TGTGCCTGGAGTGTAGATTGGGCAGCGCGGAACACTGAAGCTTTCTTT	CAWSVDWAARNTEAFF
.	TRBV27	TRBD1	TRBJ1-2	TGTGCCAGCAGTTCGGGACAGGGGGGGAAGTATGGCTACACCTTC	CASSSGQGGKYGYTF
.	TRBV2	.	TRBJ2-5	TGTGCCAGCAGTGAAGCGCTTAGCCCGAGGGAGACCCAGTACTTC	CASSEALSPRETQYF
few	TRBV4-2	.	TRBJ1-2	TGTGCCAGCAGCCAAGATCTGGGGACGGGACAAGGCTACACCTTC	CASSQDLGTGQGYTF
few	TRBV7-9	TRBD1	TRBJ2-5	TGTGCCAGCAGCTTCCTATTGACAGGGCAAGAGACCCAGTACTTC	CASSFLLTGQETQYF
.	TRBV5-1	.	TRBJ2-1	TGCGCCAGCAGCTTGGGGGGAATCTCTCTTTACAATGAGCAGTTCTTC	CASSLGGISLYNEQFF
.	TRBV20-1	TRBD1	TRBJ1-4	TGCAGTGCTAGAGGGAACAGGGGGGCAGTTTGGGAAAAACTGTTTTTT	CSARGNRGAVWEKLFF
few	TRBV28	.	TRBJ2-7	TGTGCCAGCAGTTTACGGCAGGGTCTGTGGTCCTACGAGCAGTACTTC	CASSLRQGLWSYEQYF
.	TRBV5-4	.	TRBJ1-6	TGTGCCATCAGCTTGGAGGGTGTATGGTCACCCCTCCACTTT	CAISLEGVWSPLHF
many	TRBV2	.	TRBJ2-3	TGTGCCAGCAGTGTGGGCAGCACAGATACGCAGTATTTT	CASSVGSTDTQYF
few	TRBV6-2/TRBV6-3	.	TRBJ2-1	TGTGCCAGCACTTCTAGGGAGCGGGCCTACAATGAGCAGTTCTTC	CASTSRERAYNEQFF
few	TRBV12-3/TRBV12-4	.	TRBJ2-1	TGTGCCAGCAGTTTGGGCGGGACAGACTACAATGAGCAGTTCTTC	CASSLGGTDYNEQFF
few	TRBV2	.	TRBJ1-2	TGTGCCAGCAGTACAAAATTGATCGGACAGATTTATGGCTACACCTTC	CASSTKLIGQIYGYTF
.	TRBV15	.	TRBJ1-2	TGTGCCACCAGCAGAGATAGGGGGAGTGGTGGCTACACCTTC	CATSRDRGSGGYTF
few	TRBV25-1	TRBD2	TRBJ2-1	TGTGCCAGCCATAGCTATAGCGGGAGCAGCTACAATGAGCAGTTCTTC	CASHSYSGSSYNEQFF
few	TRBV10-3	.	TRBJ2-5	TGTGCCATCAGTGAACGGGACACACAAGAGACCCAGTACTTC	CAISERDTQETQYF
.	TRBV15	.	TRBJ2-3	TGTGCCACCAGCAGAGTTGGGCTAGCATCTGATACGCAGTATTTT	CATSRVGLASDTQYF
few	TRBV10-3	.	TRBJ1-1	TGTGCCATCAGTGAGTATGTGGAAGCGTACACTGAAGCTTTCTTT	CAISEYVEAYTEAFF
.	TRBV20-1	TRBD2	TRBJ2-7	TGCAGTGCTAGGCGGGGGAGGGTCTCCTACGAGCAGTACTTC	CSARRGRVSYEQYF
many	TRBV20-1	.	TRBJ1-1	TGCAGTGCTAGGACAGGGAACACTGAAGCTTTCTTT	CSARTGNTEAFF
few	TRBV5-6	.	TRBJ1-2	TGTGCCAGCAGCTTGACTTCGGGCGCGGGGGGCTACACCTTC	CASSLTSGAGGYTF